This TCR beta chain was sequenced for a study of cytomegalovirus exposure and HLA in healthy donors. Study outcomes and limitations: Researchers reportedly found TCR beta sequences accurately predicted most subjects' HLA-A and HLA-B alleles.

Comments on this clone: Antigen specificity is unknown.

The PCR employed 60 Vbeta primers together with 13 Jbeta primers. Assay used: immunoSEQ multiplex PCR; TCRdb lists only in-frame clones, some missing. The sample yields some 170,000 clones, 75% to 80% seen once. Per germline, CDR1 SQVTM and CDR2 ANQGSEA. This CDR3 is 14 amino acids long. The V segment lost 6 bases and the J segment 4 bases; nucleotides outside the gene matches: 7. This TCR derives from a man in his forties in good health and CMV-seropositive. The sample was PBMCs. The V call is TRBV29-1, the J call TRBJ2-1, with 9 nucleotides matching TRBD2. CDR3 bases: TGCAGCGTCCGGACAGCGGGAGGTTACAATGAGCAGTTCTTC. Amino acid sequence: CSVRTAGGYNEQFF.